This TCR beta chain was sequenced in a study of T cells after yellow fever vaccination. Conversion of TCR transcripts into cDNA relied on 5'RACE template switching, which added a universal primer site and UMIs. TCRdb recomputed calls from the 5' RACE reads with MiXCR, one row per CDR3 protein. The sample comprises some 400,000 distinct CDR3 sequences, approximately 19% of which are singletons, and 15% to 20% rests with the top ten. V lost 3 bases, J lost 0 bases, and 8 bases stayed unmatched. The CDR3 spans 18 residues. From germline, CDR1 is SGHDN and CDR2 FVKESK. This clonotype was observed a few times. The antigen is not known. Study-wide findings and caveats: Abundant bulk-population clonotypes could contaminate the FACS-sorted repertoires. Reappearance after the booster was observed for most primary-vaccination clones (about 96% CD4, about 90% CD8).

This material consisted of PBMCs, taken before the yellow fever booster vaccination. V and J are TRBV14 and TRBJ2-6; 7 bases agree with TRBD1. The receptor was derived from a man between 18 and 29 years old who received the YFV17D yellow fever vaccine. DNA of the CDR3: TGTGCCAGCAGCCAGCCGGGACAGTTTCACTCTGGGGCCAACGTCCTGACTTTC. Protein: CASSQPGQFHSGANVLTF.